The T cell receptor beta chain under discussion was sequenced for a study of Ad26.COV2.S vaccination and SARS-CoV-2 variants. General study results and limits: Reportedly, after vaccination the spike-specific CD8+ and CD4+ T cell responses displayed substantial breadth. Whether participants received vaccine or placebo, their non-spike TCR breadth was similar. Placebo recipients had lower spike-specific TCR breadth than vaccine recipients. Total T cell responses, in the TCR breadth and depth analyses, may have been underestimated.

The protocol was immunoSEQ multiplex PCR, while the TCRdb copy is restricted to in-frame clones and leaves out a portion. The table has some 190,000 clones, about 83% seen once. Concerning this clone itself: Its antigen is undetermined.

J lost 10 bases, V lost 0 bases, and 2 bases had no gene match. The CDR3 loop spans 13 amino acids. CDR1 is SGHRS and CDR2 is YFSETQ in the germline V gene. Sequenced material: peripheral blood, taken after recovery from COVID-19. The receptor was derived from a human donor who had recovered from COVID-19. The V call is TRBV5-1, the J call TRBJ2-1; the match to TRBD2 covers 9 bases. The CDR3 sequence: CASSLESGGEQFF. CDR3 DNA sequence: TGCGCCAGCAGCTTGGAGAGCGGGGGGGAGCAGTTCTTC.